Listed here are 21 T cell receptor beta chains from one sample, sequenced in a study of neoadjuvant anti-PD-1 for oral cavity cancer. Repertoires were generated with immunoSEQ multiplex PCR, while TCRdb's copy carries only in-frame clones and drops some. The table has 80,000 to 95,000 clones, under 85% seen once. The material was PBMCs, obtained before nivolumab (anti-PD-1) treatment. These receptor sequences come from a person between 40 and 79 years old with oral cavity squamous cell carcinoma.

This CDR3 reads CSVAPGHSSYEQYF. The CDR3 DNA is TGCAGCGTTGCCCCGGGACATAGCTCCTACGAGCAGTACTTC. The rearrangement uses TRBV29-1 and TRBJ2-7; D might be TRBD1 (6 bases). Germline CDR1 SQVTM, CDR2 ANQGSEA. V was trimmed by 4 bases and J by 0 bases, leaving 13 bases between them. The CDR3 totals 14 residues.

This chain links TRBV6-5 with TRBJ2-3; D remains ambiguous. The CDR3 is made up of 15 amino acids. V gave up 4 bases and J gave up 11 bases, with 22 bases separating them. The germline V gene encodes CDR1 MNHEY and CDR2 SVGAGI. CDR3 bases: TGTGCCAGCAGTTCCGGCCCCTCATATACCCCAGTGCAGTATTTT. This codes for CASSSGPSYTPVQYF.

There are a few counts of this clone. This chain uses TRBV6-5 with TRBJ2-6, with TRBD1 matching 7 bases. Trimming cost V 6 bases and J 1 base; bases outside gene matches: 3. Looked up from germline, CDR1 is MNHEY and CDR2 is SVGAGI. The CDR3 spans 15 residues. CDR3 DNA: TGTGCCAGCAGGCCGACAGGGTCTGGGGCCAACGTCCTGACTTTC. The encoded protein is CASRPTGSGANVLTF.

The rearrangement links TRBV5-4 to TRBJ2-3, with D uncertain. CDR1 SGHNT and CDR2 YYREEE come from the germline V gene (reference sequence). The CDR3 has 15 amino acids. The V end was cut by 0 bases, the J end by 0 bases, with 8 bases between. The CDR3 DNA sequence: TGTGCCAGCAGCTTGGATGCAACCAGCACAGATACGCAGTATTTT. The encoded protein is CASSLDATSTDTQYF.

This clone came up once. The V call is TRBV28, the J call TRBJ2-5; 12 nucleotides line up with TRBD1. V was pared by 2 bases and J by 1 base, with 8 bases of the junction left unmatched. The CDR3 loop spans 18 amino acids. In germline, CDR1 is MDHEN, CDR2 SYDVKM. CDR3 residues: CASSLGTGGSEGQETQYF. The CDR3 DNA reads TGTGCCAGCAGTTTAGGGACAGGGGGCAGTGAGGGCCAAGAGACCCAGTACTTC.

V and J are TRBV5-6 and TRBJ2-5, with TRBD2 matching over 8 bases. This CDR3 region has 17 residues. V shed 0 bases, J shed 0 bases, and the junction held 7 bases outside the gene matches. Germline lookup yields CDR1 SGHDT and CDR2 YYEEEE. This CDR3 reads CASSLVGREVHQETQYF. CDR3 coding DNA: TGTGCCAGCAGCTTGGTAGGGCGGGAGGTCCACCAAGAGACCCAGTACTTC. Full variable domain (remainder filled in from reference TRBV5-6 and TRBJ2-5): DAGVTQSPTHLIKTRGQQVTLRCSPKSGHDTVSWYQQALGQGPQFIFQYYEEEERQRGNFPDRFSGHQFPNYSSELNVNALLLGDSALYLCASSLVGREVHQETQYFGPGTRLLVL.

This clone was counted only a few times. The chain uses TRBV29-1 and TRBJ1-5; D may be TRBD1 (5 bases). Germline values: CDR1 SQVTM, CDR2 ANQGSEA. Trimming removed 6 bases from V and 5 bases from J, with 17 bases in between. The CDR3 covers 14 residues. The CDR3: CSVGRTEGYQPQHF. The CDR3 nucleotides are TGCAGCGTGGGACGGACGGAGGGCTATCAGCCCCAGCATTTT.

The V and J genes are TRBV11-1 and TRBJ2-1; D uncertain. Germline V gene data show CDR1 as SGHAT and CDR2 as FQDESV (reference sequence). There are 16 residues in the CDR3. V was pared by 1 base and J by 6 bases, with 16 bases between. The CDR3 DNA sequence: TGTGCCAGCAGCTTAGATGGCCCTGGGGTAGTCAATGAGCAGTTCTTC. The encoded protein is CASSLDGPGVVNEQFF. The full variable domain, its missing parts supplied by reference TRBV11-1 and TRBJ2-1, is EAEVAQSPRYKITEKSQAVAFWCDPISGHATLYWYRQILGQGPELLVQFQDESVVDDSQLPKDRFSAERLKGVDSTLKIQPAELGDSAMYLCASSLDGPGVVNEQFFGPGTRLTVL.

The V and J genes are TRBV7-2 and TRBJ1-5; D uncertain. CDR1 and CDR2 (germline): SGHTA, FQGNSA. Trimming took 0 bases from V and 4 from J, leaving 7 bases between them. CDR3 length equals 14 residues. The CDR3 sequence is CASSLAVSNQPQHF. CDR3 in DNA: TGTGCCAGCAGCTTAGCGGTCAGTAATCAGCCCCAGCATTTT.

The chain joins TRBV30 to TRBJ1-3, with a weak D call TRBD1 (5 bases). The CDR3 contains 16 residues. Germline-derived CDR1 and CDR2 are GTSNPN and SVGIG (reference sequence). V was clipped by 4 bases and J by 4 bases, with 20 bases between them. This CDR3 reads CAWTPKGRVWGNTIYF. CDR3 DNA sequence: TGTGCCTGGACCCCCAAGGGGCGAGTATGGGGAAACACCATATATTTT.

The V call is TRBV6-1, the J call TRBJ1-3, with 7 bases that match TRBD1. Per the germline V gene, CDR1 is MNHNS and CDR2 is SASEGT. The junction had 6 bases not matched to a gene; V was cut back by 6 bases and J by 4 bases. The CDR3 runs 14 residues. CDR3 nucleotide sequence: TGTGCCAGCAGCCGGACAGGATTCGGAAACACCATATATTTT. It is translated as CASSRTGFGNTIYF.

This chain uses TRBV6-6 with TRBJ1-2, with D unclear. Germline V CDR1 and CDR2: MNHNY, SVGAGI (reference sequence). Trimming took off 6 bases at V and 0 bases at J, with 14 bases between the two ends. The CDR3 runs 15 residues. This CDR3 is CASSPTGGANYGYTF. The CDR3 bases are TGTGCCAGCAGCCCCACGGGCGGGGCTAACTATGGCTACACCTTC.

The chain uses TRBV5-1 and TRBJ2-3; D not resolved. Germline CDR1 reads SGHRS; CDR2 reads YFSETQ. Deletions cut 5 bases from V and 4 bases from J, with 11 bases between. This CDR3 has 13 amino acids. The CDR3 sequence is CASRLSSADTQYF. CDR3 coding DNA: TGCGCCAGCAGGTTGTCTAGTGCAGATACGCAGTATTTT.

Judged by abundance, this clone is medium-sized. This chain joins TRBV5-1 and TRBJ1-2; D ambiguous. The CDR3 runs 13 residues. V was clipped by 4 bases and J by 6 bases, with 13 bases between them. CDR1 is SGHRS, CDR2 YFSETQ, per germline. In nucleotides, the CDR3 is TGCGCCAGCAGCCTCGAGAATCAGGATGGCTACACCTTC. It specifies CASSLENQDGYTF.

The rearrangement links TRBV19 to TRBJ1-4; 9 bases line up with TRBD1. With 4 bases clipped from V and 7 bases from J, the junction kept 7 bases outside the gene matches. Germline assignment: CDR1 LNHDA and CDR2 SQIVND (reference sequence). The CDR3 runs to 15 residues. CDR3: CASSRPGQGLEKLFF. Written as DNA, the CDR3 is TGTGCCAGTAGTAGACCGGGACAGGGTCTTGAAAAACTGTTTTTT.

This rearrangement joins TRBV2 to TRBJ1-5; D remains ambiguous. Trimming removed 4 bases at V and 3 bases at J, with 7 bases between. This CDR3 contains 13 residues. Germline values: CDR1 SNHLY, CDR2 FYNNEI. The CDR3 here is CASSGENNQPQHF. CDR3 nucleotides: TGTGCCAGCAGTGGGGAGAACAATCAGCCCCAGCATTTT.

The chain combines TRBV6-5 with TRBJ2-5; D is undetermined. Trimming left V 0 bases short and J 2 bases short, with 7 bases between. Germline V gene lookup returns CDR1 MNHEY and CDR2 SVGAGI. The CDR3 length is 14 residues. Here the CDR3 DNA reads TGTGCCAGCAGTTACTCGAAACTTCAAGAGACCCAGTACTTC. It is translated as CASSYSKLQETQYF.

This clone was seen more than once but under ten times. CDR3 bases: TGCGCCAGCATTCGGGGGCTTAACCTCTCGAGGGCCAACGTCCTGACTTTC. Encoded protein: CASIRGLNLSRANVLTF. The V and J genes are TRBV10-1 and TRBJ2-6; D is possibly TRBD1 or TRBD2 (6 bases each). V was pared by 7 bases and J by 5 bases, with 21 bases between. The CDR3 runs to 17 residues. Germline loops: CDR1 WNHNN, CDR2 SYGVQD (reference sequence).

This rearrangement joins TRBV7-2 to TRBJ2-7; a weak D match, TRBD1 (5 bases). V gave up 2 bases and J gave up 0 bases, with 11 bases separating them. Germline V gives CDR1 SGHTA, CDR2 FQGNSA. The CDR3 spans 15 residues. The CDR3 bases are TGTGCCAGCAGCTTATCTGGGGCCCTCTCCTACGAGCAGTACTTC. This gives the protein CASSLSGALSYEQYF.

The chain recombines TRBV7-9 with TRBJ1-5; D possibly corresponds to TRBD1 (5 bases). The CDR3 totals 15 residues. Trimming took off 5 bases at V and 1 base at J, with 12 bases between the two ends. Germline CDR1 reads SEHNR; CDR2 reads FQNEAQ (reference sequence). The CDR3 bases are TGTGCCAGCAGCCCTCCCGGGGGGAGCAATCAGCCCCAGCATTTT. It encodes CASSPPGGSNQPQHF.

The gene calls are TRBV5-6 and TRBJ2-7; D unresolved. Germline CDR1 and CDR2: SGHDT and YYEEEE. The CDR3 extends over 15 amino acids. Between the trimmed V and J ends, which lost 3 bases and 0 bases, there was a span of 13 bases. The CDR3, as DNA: TGTGCCAGCAGCTCAACTCCCGGGTCCTCCTACGAGCAGTACTTC. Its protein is CASSSTPGSSYEQYF. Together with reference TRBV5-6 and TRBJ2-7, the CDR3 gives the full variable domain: DAGVTQSPTHLIKTRGQQVTLRCSPKSGHDTVSWYQQALGQGPQFIFQYYEEEERQRGNFPDRFSGHQFPNYSSELNVNALLLGDSALYLCASSSTPGSSYEQYFGPGTRLTVT.